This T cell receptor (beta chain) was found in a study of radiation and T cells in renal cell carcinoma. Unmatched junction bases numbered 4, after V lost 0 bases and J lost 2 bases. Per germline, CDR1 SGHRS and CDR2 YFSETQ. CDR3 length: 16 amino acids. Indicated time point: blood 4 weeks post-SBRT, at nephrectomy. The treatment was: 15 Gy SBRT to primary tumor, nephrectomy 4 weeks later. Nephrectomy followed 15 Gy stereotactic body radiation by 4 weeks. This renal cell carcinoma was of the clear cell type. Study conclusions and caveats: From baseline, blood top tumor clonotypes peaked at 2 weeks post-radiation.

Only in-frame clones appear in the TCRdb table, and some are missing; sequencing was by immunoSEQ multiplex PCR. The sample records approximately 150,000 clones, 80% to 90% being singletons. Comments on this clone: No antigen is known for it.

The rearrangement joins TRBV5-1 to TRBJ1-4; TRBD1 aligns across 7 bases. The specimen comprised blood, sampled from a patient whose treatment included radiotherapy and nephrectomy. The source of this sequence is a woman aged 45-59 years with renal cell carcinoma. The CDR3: CASSLEGTATNEKLFF. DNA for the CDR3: TGCGCCAGCAGCTTGGAAGGGACAGCGACTAATGAAAAACTGTTTTTT.